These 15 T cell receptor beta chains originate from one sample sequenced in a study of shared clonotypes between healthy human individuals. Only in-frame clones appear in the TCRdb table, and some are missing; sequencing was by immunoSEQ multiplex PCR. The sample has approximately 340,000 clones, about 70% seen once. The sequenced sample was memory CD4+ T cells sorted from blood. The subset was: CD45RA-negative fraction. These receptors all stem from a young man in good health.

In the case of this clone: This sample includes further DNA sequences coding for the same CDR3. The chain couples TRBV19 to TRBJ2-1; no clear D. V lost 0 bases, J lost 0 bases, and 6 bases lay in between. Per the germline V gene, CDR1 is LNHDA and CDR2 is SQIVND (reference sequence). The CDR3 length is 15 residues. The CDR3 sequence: CASSIDRSSYNEQFF. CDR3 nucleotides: TGTGCCAGTAGTATAGATCGGAGCTCCTACAATGAGCAGTTCTTC.

This CDR3 reads CASSSLGQGRTDTQYF. The CDR3 DNA sequence: TGTGCCAGCAGTTCCCTAGGACAGGGTCGCACAGATACGCAGTATTTT. The chain combines TRBV28 with TRBJ2-3, with 8 nucleotides matching TRBD1. J was trimmed by 1 base and V by 4 bases; bases with no gene match: 7. In germline, CDR1 is MDHEN, CDR2 SYDVKM. The CDR3 extends over 16 amino acids.

CDR3 DNA: TGCGCCAGCCAAGACAGTCGCGGGGCCAACGTCCTGACTTTC. It specifies CASQDSRGANVLTF. The rearrangement joins TRBV5-1 to TRBJ2-6; tentative D call: TRBD1 (5 bases). This CDR3 comprises 14 residues. In germline, CDR1 is SGHRS, CDR2 YFSETQ. V gave up 7 bases and J gave up 4 bases, with 12 bases separating them. The complete variable domain, with remaining parts taken from reference TRBV5-1 and TRBJ2-6, reads KAGVTQTPRYLIKTRGQQVTLSCSPISGHRSVSWYQQTPGQGLQFLFEYFSETQRNKGNFPGRFSGRQFSNSRSEMNVSTLELGDSALYLCASQDSRGANVLTFGAGSRLTVL.

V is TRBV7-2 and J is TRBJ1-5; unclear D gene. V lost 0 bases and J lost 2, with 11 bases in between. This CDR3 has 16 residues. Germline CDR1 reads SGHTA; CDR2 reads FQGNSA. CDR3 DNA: TGTGCCAGCAGCTTAGCATTCAGTTGGGGCAATCAGCCCCAGCATTTT. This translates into CASSLAFSWGNQPQHF.

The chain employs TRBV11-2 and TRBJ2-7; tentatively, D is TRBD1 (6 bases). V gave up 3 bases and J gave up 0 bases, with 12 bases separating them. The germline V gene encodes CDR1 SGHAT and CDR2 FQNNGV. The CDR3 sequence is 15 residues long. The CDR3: CASSFRRDNSYEQYF. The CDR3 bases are TGTGCCAGCAGCTTCCGCCGGGACAACTCCTACGAGCAGTACTTC.

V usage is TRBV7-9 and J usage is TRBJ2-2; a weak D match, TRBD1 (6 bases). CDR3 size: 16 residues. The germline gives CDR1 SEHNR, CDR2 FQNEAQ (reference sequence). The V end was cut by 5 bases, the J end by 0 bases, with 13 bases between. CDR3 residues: CASSPLGTSNTGELFF. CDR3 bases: TGTGCCAGCAGCCCTCTGGGGACATCGAACACCGGGGAGCTGTTTTTT. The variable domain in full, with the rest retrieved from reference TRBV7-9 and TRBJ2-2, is DTGVSQNPRHKITKRGQNVTFRCDPISEHNRLYWYRQTLGQGPEFLTYFQNEAQLEKSRLLSDRFSAERPKGSFSTLEIQRTEQGDSAMYLCASSPLGTSNTGELFFGEGSRLTVL.

CDR3 in amino acids: CASSFPGLASGVRSDTQYF. The CDR3 DNA reads TGTGCCAGCAGCTTCCCGGGACTAGCGTCTGGGGTTCGGTCGGATACGCAGTATTTT. The chain employs TRBV11-2 and TRBJ2-3; 10 bases fit TRBD2. The CDR3 runs to 19 residues. The V segment lost 3 bases and the J segment 6 bases; nucleotides outside the gene matches: 18. The germline CDR1 and CDR2 sequences are SGHAT and FQNNGV. Full variable domain (remainder filled in from reference TRBV11-2 and TRBJ2-3): EAGVAQSPRYKIIEKRQSVAFWCNPISGHATLYWYQQILGQGPKLLIQFQNNGVVDDSQLPKDRFSAERLKGVDSTLKIQPAKLEDSAVYLCASSFPGLASGVRSDTQYFGPGTRLTVL.

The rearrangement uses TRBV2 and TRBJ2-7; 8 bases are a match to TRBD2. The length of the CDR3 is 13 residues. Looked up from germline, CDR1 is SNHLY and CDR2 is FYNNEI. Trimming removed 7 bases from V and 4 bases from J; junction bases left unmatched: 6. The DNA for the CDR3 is TGTGCCAGCATCAGCGGGAGTAATTACGAGCAGTACTTC. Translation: CASISGSNYEQYF.

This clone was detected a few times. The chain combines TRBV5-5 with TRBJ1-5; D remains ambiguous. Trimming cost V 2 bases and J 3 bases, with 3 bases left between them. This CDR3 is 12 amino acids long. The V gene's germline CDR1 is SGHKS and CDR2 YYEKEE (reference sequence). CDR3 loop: CASSFPNQPQHF. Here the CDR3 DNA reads TGTGCCAGCAGCTTCCCCAATCAGCCCCAGCATTTT.

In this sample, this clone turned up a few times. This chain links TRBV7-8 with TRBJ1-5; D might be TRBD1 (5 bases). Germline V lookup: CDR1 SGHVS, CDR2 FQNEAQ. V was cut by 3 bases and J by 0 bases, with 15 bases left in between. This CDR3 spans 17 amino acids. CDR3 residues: CASSFSGGMGSNQPQHF. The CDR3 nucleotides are TGTGCCAGCAGCTTCTCGGGGGGGATGGGTAGCAATCAGCCCCAGCATTTT.

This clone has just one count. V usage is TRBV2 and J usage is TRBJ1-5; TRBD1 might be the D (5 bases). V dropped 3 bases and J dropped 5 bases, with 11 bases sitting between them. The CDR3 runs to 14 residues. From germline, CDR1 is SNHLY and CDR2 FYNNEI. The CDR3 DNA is TGTGCCAGCAGTGAGGGGGGGGTCTATCAGCCCCAGCATTTT. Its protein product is CASSEGGVYQPQHF.

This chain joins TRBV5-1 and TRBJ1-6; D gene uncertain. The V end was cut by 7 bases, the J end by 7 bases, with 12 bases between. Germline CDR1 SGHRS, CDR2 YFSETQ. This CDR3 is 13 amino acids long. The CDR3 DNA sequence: TGCGCCAGCCAGGAGTCGCTAAATTCACCCCTCCACTTT. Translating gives CASQESLNSPLHF.

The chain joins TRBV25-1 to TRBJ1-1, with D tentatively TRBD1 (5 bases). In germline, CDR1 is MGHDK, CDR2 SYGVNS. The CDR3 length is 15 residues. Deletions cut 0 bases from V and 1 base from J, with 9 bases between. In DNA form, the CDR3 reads TGTGCCAGCAGTGAATATAGCACAGGGAACACTGAAGCTTTCTTT. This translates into CASSEYSTGNTEAFF.

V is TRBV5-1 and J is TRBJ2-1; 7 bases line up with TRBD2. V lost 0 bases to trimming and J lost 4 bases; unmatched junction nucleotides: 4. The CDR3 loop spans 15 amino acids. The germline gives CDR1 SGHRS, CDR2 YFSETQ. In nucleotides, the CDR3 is TGCGCCAGCAGCTTGGAACTAGCGCCTTACAATGAGCAGTTCTTC. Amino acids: CASSLELAPYNEQFF.

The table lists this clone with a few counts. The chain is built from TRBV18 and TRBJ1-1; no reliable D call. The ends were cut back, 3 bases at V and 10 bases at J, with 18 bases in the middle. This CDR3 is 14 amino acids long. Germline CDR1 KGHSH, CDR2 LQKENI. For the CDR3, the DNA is TGTGCCAGCTCACCTGTATCTGACCCGGGAGGAGCTTTCTTT. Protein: CASSPVSDPGGAFF. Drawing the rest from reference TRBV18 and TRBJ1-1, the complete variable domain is NAGVMQNPRHLVRRRGQEARLRCSPMKGHSHVYWYRQLPEEGLKFMVYLQKENIIDESGMPKERFSAEFPKEGPSILRIQQVVRGDSAAYFCASSPVSDPGGAFFGQGTRLTVV.